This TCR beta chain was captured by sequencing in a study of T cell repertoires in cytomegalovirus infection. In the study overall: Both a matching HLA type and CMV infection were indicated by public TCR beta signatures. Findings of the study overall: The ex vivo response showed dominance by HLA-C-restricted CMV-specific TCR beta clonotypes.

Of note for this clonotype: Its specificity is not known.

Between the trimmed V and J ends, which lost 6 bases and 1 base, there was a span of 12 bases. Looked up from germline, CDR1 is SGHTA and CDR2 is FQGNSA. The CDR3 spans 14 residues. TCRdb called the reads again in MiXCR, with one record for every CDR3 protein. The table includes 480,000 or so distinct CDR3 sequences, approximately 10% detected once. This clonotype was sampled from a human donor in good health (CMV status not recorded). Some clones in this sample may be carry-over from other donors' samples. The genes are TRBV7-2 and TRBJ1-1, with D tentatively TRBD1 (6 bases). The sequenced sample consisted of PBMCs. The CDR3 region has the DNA TGTGCCAGCAGACCGGGACAACCGAACACTGAAGCTTTCTTT. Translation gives CASRPGQPNTEAFF. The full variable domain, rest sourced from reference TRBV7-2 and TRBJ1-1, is GAGVSQSPSNKVTEKGKDVELRCDPISGHTALYWYRQSLGQGLEFLIYFQGNSAPDKSGLPSDRFSAERTGGSVSTLTIQRTQQEDSAVYLCASRPGQPNTEAFFGQGTRLTVV.